The clone carrying this T cell receptor (beta chain) was counted only a few times. Its target is not known. These data belong to a study of beta chain features in type 1 diabetes. Trimming stripped 4 bases from V and 7 bases from J, with 18 bases between. Germline CDR1 SGHNT, CDR2 YYREEE (reference sequence). CDR3 length: 15 residues. As every portion of the isolated RNA was reverse transcribed, the sequencing read expressed TCRB transcripts. The method was immunoSEQ multiplex PCR; TCRdb's version includes in-frame clones alone and lacks a portion of them. The table has some 160,000 clones, 6.5% to 8.5% seen once. Broader study findings: The naive, central memory and Treg TCRB repertoires of patients appeared to be more similar to one another than those of healthy donors. TCRB CDR3s from Type 1 diabetes patients were moderately but significantly shorter in all four CD4+ subsets. VDJ junctions from type 1 diabetes patients carried fewer insertions and larger deletions.

This sequence was found in a woman younger than 35 with type 1 diabetes. V usage is TRBV5-4 and J usage is TRBJ2-1; D is unclear. Sequenced: central memory CD4+ T cells from blood. The CDR3 DNA reads as TGTGCCAGCAGCAACCAGACCCGGGTGGTGAATGAGCAGTTCTTC. Residues: CASSNQTRVVNEQFF.